The 30 T cell receptor beta chains below come from one sample, sequenced in a study of blood T cell repertoires in COVID-19. Profiling relied on immunoSEQ multiplex PCR, and the TCRdb table lists in-frame clones only, not all of them. The sample lists around 100,000 clones; approximately 89% were seen once. The sequencing sample was made of peripheral blood. These receptors came from a man in his forties or fifties with acute or convalescent COVID-19.

The CDR3 spells CASRSDLGGYTF. In DNA form, the CDR3 reads TGCGCCAGCAGATCCGACCTAGGTGGCTACACCTTC. The chain joins TRBV4-1 to TRBJ1-2; D remains ambiguous. V was clipped by 6 bases and J by 7 bases, with 12 bases between them. Germline V CDR1 and CDR2: MGHRA, YSYEKL. The CDR3 sequence is 12 residues long.

The chain carries TRBV6-5 and TRBJ1-1; possibly TRBD1 for D (6 bases). The CDR3 spans 15 residues. Germline CDR1 is MNHEY and CDR2 is SVGAGI. V lost 4 bases, J lost 5 bases, and 17 bases lay in between. This chain's CDR3 is CASSSLSGRGTEAFF. The CDR3 nucleotides are TGTGCCAGCAGTTCCCTATCGGGCAGGGGTACTGAAGCTTTCTTT.

J is TRBJ2-7 and V is TRBV5-1; TRBD1 matches at 8 bases. Germline V gene data show CDR1 as SGHRS and CDR2 as YFSETQ. After removal of 2 bases from V and 3 bases from J, the junction contained 13 bases not matched to a gene. This CDR3 has 17 amino acids. Here the CDR3 DNA reads TGCGCCAGCAGCTTAGATGACGGTACAGGGGGATTCTACGAGCAGTACTTC. Translation: CASSLDDGTGGFYEQYF.

The V gene is TRBV27, the J gene TRBJ2-7, with TRBD1 identical over 7 bases. The junction had 6 bases not matched to a gene; V was cut back by 3 bases and J by 4 bases. Germline CDR1 MNHEY, CDR2 SMNVEV (reference sequence). The CDR3 extends over 14 amino acids. CDR3 nucleotides: TGTGCCAGCAGTTTGACAGGGATAATGTACGAGCAGTACTTC. This sequence encodes CASSLTGIMYEQYF.

The rearrangement joins TRBV10-3 to TRBJ1-1; D is possibly TRBD1 (6 bases). The V gene lost 4 bases and the J gene lost 1 base, with 16 bases spanning the gap. CDR3 length: 16 residues. Germline CDR1 and CDR2: ENHRY and SYGVKD. The CDR3: CAISGTGTITNTEAFF. As DNA, the CDR3 is TGTGCCATCAGTGGAACAGGGACTATAACGAACACTGAAGCTTTCTTT.

This chain joins TRBV10-3 and TRBJ2-2; no clear D. The ends were cut back, 6 bases at V and 8 bases at J, with 19 bases in the middle. This CDR3 is built from 15 residues. Germline CDR1 ENHRY, CDR2 SYGVKD. The CDR3: CAISLYAGGEGELFF. In DNA, the CDR3 is TGTGCCATCAGCCTATATGCTGGCGGTGAGGGGGAGCTGTTTTTT.

The rearrangement uses TRBV24-1 and TRBJ2-3, with D possibly TRBD1 on 6 matching bases. V was pared by 3 bases and J by 2 bases, with 14 bases between. Germline V gene sequence: CDR1 KGHDR, CDR2 SFDVKD. This CDR3 is built from 16 residues. This chain's CDR3 is CATSDGDTFFTDTQYF. As DNA, the CDR3 is TGTGCCACCAGTGATGGGGACACCTTTTTCACAGATACGCAGTATTTT.

The chain is built from TRBV12-3 or TRBV12-4 and TRBJ1-1; D unclear. Trimming removed 2 bases at V and 5 bases at J, with 6 bases between. This CDR3 has 12 amino acids. The CDR3 sequence is CASSLYKTEAFF. CDR3 DNA sequence: TGTGCCAGCAGTTTATATAAAACTGAAGCTTTCTTT.

The chain recombines TRBV20-1 with TRBJ2-7; D is unresolved. Germline CDR1 and CDR2: DFQATT and SNEGSKA (reference sequence). Deletions cut 1 base from V and 6 bases from J, with 7 bases between. There are 11 residues in the CDR3. The CDR3 region has the DNA TGCAGTGCTAGAGGTCCGTCCGAGCAGTACTTC. The encoded protein is CSARGPSEQYF.

This chain uses TRBV15 with TRBJ1-2; TRBD1 agrees at 12 bases. This CDR3 region has 16 residues. V was clipped by 1 base and J by 4 bases; unmatched bases: 4. In germline, CDR1 is LNHNV, CDR2 YYDKDF (reference sequence). The CDR3 spells CATSRVGTGGSYGYTF. In DNA, the CDR3 is TGTGCCACCAGCAGAGTTGGGACAGGGGGCTCCTATGGCTACACCTTC.

V gene TRBV5-8 combines with J gene TRBJ2-5; 9 nucleotides line up with TRBD1. There are 16 residues in the CDR3. V was pared by 4 bases and J by 5 bases, with 12 bases of the junction left unmatched. Germline V gives CDR1 SGHTS, CDR2 YDEGEE. Written as DNA, the CDR3 is TGTGCCAGCAGCCAAGGAAACAGGGGGCTGGGCGAGACCCAGTACTTC. Protein product: CASSQGNRGLGETQYF.

The chain has TRBV6-5 and TRBJ1-1; D possibly corresponds to TRBD1 (5 bases). CDR1 MNHEY and CDR2 SVGAGI come from the germline V gene. This CDR3 region has 14 residues. V shed 0 bases and J shed 1 base, with 6 bases lying between them. The chain's CDR3 is CASSYSRGNTEAFF. The CDR3 region has the DNA TGTGCCAGCAGTTACTCAAGGGGGAACACTGAAGCTTTCTTT.

This chain connects TRBV7-2 to TRBJ1-2; 9 nucleotides agree with TRBD1. The germline V gene has CDR1 SGHTA and CDR2 FQGNSA. The CDR3 extends over 13 amino acids. Trimming at V came to 5 bases and at J to 8 bases, leaving 6 bases not matched to a gene. Here the CDR3 DNA reads TGTGCCAGCAGCACACAGGGGGCAAGGGGCTACACCTTC. As protein: CASSTQGARGYTF. The entire variable domain, with the rest obtained from reference TRBV7-2 and TRBJ1-2, is as follows: GAGVSQSPSNKVTEKGKDVELRCDPISGHTALYWYRQSLGQGLEFLIYFQGNSAPDKSGLPSDRFSAERTGGSVSTLTIQRTQQEDSAVYLCASSTQGARGYTFGSGTRLTVV.

The V and J genes are TRBV7-2 and TRBJ2-2; TRBD2 aligns across 12 bases. Germline values: CDR1 SGHTA, CDR2 FQGNSA. V lost 5 bases to trimming and J lost 9 bases; unmatched junction nucleotides: 13. The CDR3 is 17 residues long. The CDR3 reads CASSPRTSGDTAWELFF. The CDR3 region has the DNA TGTGCCAGCAGCCCAAGGACTAGCGGGGATACTGCCTGGGAGCTGTTTTTT.

V is TRBV29-1 and J is TRBJ1-1; D gene uncertain. Looked up from germline, CDR1 is SQVTM and CDR2 is ANQGSEA. This CDR3 contains 12 residues. V was shortened by 2 bases and J by 6 bases, with 10 bases between the two germline ends. The CDR3 sequence is CSVEFLYSEAFF. The CDR3 DNA follows: TGCAGCGTTGAATTTCTGTACTCTGAAGCTTTCTTT. Full variable domain (rest looked up from reference TRBV29-1 and TRBJ1-1): SAVISQKPSRDICQRGTSLTIQCQVDSQVTMMFWYRQQPGQSLTLIATANQGSEATYESGFVIDKFPISRPNLTFSTLTVSNMSPEDSSIYLCSVEFLYSEAFFGQGTRLTVV.

The chain links TRBV5-1 to TRBJ2-3, with D unclear. This CDR3 has 11 residues. With 6 bases removed from V and 4 bases from J, the gap between germline ends came to 6 bases. Per the germline V gene, CDR1 is SGHRS and CDR2 is YFSETQ. In DNA, the CDR3 is TGCGCCAGCACTCTAGCAGATACGCAGTATTTT. As protein: CASTLADTQYF.

This rearrangement joins TRBV5-1 to TRBJ1-3; maybe TRBD1 (5 bases). V lost 5 bases, J lost 1 base, and 13 bases lay in between. Germline lookup yields CDR1 SGHRS and CDR2 YFSETQ. CDR3 size: 15 residues. The CDR3 nucleotides are TGCGCCAGCAGGGCTGAAGGGGTTTCTGGAAACACCATATATTTT. It is translated as CASRAEGVSGNTIYF.

CDR3 DNA sequence: TGTGCCAGCAGCCAAGGTTGGAGCTCTGGAAACACCATATATTTT. Translated: CASSQGWSSGNTIYF. This chain links TRBV4-2 with TRBJ1-3; D is undetermined. Trimming pared 1 base from V and 0 bases from J, leaving 7 bases between. Germline CDR1 and CDR2: LGHNA and YNFKEQ. There are 15 residues in the CDR3.

The chain combines TRBV30 with TRBJ1-3; TRBD1 aligns across 8 bases. This CDR3 comprises 17 residues. V lost 3 bases, J lost 0 bases, and 10 bases stayed unmatched. Germline loops: CDR1 GTSNPN, CDR2 SVGIG (reference sequence). The CDR3 spells CAWRRQGSTISGNTIYF. DNA of the CDR3: TGTGCCTGGAGAAGACAGGGGTCGACTATCTCTGGAAACACCATATATTTT.

This clone was seen once. The chain joins TRBV5-1 to TRBJ1-1; D gene unclear. This CDR3 has 14 residues. CDR1 SGHRS and CDR2 YFSETQ come from the germline V gene. V lost 0 bases and J 2 bases, leaving 8 bases between the germline ends. The CDR3 DNA sequence: TGCGCCAGCAGCTTGGCTGGGCCCAACACTGAAGCTTTCTTT. Translating it yields CASSLAGPNTEAFF.

The V and J genes are TRBV11-2 and TRBJ1-6, with a possible D match to TRBD1 (5 bases). The CDR3 has 18 amino acids. The ends were cut back, 1 base at V and 6 bases at J, with 19 bases in the middle. Per germline, CDR1 SGHAT and CDR2 FQNNGV. DNA for the CDR3: TGTGCCAGCAGCTTAGCCGCCGGGGGTACAGGTCGTAATTCACCCCTCCACTTT. It yields the protein CASSLAAGGTGRNSPLHF. Drawing the rest from reference TRBV11-2 and TRBJ1-6, the complete variable domain is EAGVAQSPRYKIIEKRQSVAFWCNPISGHATLYWYQQILGQGPKLLIQFQNNGVVDDSQLPKDRFSAERLKGVDSTLKIQPAKLEDSAVYLCASSLAAGGTGRNSPLHFGNGTRLTVT.

V is TRBV7-2 and J is TRBJ2-7, with 7 bases lining up with TRBD1. The CDR3 is made up of 14 amino acids. In germline, CDR1 is SGHTA, CDR2 FQGNSA. With V trimmed by 1 base and J by 2 bases, 2 bases remained unmatched. The DNA for the CDR3 is TGTGCCAGCAGCTTAGGAGGACAGGCCTACGAGCAGTACTTC. Its protein is CASSLGGQAYEQYF. The full variable domain, completed using reference TRBV7-2 and TRBJ2-7, is GAGVSQSPSNKVTEKGKDVELRCDPISGHTALYWYRQSLGQGLEFLIYFQGNSAPDKSGLPSDRFSAERTGGSVSTLTIQRTQQEDSAVYLCASSLGGQAYEQYFGPGTRLTVT.

This sequence joins TRBV19 and TRBJ2-3; 7 nucleotides agree with TRBD1. This CDR3 has 16 amino acids. Germline CDR1 reads LNHDA; CDR2 reads SQIVND (reference sequence). The junction had 4 bases not matched to a gene; V was cut back by 1 base and J by 0 bases. CDR3 sequence: CASSIVRQGSTDTQYF. As DNA, the CDR3 is TGTGCCAGTAGTATAGTGCGACAGGGCAGCACAGATACGCAGTATTTT. Filled out from reference TRBV19 and TRBJ2-3, the complete variable domain reads DGGITQSPKYLFRKEGQNVTLSCEQNLNHDAMYWYRQDPGQGLRLIYYSQIVNDFQKGDIAEGYSVSREKKESFPLTVTSAQKNPTAFYLCASSIVRQGSTDTQYFGPGTRLTVL.

The rearrangement uses TRBV5-1 and TRBJ2-1; TRBD2 aligns across 11 bases. Germline trimming cut 4 bases from V and 2 bases from J; bases unmatched to any gene: 5. This CDR3 has 16 amino acids. CDR1 is SGHRS and CDR2 is YFSETQ in the germline V gene. CDR3 in amino acids: CASSPLTSGAYNEQFF. The CDR3 nucleotides are TGCGCCAGCAGCCCCTTGACTAGCGGGGCCTACAATGAGCAGTTCTTC.

This clone was seen a few times. The sample holds other DNA sequences that translate to the same CDR3. The J gene is TRBJ2-7, the V gene TRBV6-5; 9 bases line up with TRBD1. V lost 6 bases and J lost 3; bases outside the gene matches: 3. The length of the CDR3 is 13 residues. CDR1 is MNHEY, CDR2 SVGAGI, per germline. In DNA, the CDR3 is TGTGCCAGCAGCACGGACAGGGGCTACGAGCAGTACTTC. Its translation: CASSTDRGYEQYF.

This chain connects TRBV29-1 to TRBJ2-1; maybe TRBD2 (6 bases). Germline CDR1 SQVTM, CDR2 ANQGSEA. V lost 1 base, J lost 3 bases, and 16 bases lay in between. This CDR3 has 16 residues. CDR3 region: CSVEGYPGLSYNEQFF. CDR3 bases: TGCAGCGTTGAAGGTTATCCGGGACTCAGCTACAATGAGCAGTTCTTC.

This CDR3 is CSVKQGSEQFF. CDR3 coding DNA: TGCAGCGTCAAACAGGGAAGTGAGCAGTTCTTC. V is TRBV29-1 and J is TRBJ2-1; possible D gene TRBD1, 6 bases. The CDR3 loop spans 11 amino acids. Germline V lookup: CDR1 SQVTM, CDR2 ANQGSEA. V was pared by 6 bases and J by 9 bases, with 12 bases between.

Only one count was recorded for this clone. The chain uses TRBV4-3 and TRBJ1-1, with a weak D call TRBD1 (6 bases). Germline-derived CDR1 and CDR2 are LGHNA and YSLEER. The CDR3 covers 15 residues. The V end was cut by 1 base, the J end by 1 base, with 10 bases between. This CDR3 is CASSQVGHPNTEAFF. Here the CDR3 DNA reads TGCGCCAGCAGCCAAGTGGGACACCCGAACACTGAAGCTTTCTTT.

The V call is TRBV7-3, the J call TRBJ2-1; D might be TRBD2 (7 bases). The germline V gene encodes CDR1 SGHTA and CDR2 FQGTGA. Trimming removed 5 bases from V and 0 bases from J, with 11 bases in between. The CDR3 contains 15 residues. The CDR3 coding sequence is TGTGCCAGCAGCCGAGGGGGGGACTCCTACAATGAGCAGTTCTTC. Amino acid sequence: CASSRGGDSYNEQFF.

J is TRBJ1-3 and V is TRBV7-2; D is undetermined. V lost 3 bases and J lost 0, with 9 bases in between. Germline values: CDR1 SGHTA, CDR2 FQGNSA. CDR3 length equals 15 residues. The CDR3 coding sequence is TGTGCCAGCAGCTTTGACGGGTTCTCTGGAAACACCATATATTTT. Its protein product is CASSFDGFSGNTIYF.